This T cell receptor (beta chain) was recovered during a study of spatial heterogeneity in lung cancer. On the study more broadly: Among detected sequences, beta-chain ones consistently exceeded alpha-chain ones in number.

This clonotype was counted between two and nine times. Antigen: not known. Notes on the study in general: Blood showed ubiquitous tumor TCRs more often at resection than at routine follow-up.

Per the germline V gene, CDR1 is GTSNPN and CDR2 is SVGIG (reference sequence). The CDR3 extends over 13 amino acids. J lost 6 bases, V lost 6 bases, and 11 bases had no gene match. As for time point: sample taken at primary tumor resection. Material for sequencing was whole RNA from tumor, nontumor lung or frozen PBMC, left unsorted. A total of approximately 75 untreated early-stage non-small cell lung cancer patients served as donors. Every TCR cDNA molecule bore a unique molecular identifier. Using its own MiXCR run on the 5' RACE reads, TCRdb lists one record per CDR3 protein. Counted here are 82,000 or so distinct CDR3 sequences, roughly an eighth occurring once; the ten biggest clones make up around 4.6%.

The source of this sequence is a male donor with early-stage non-small cell lung cancer. Source: PBMCs, taken at surgery. The chain couples TRBV30 to TRBJ2-7; 7 nucleotides agree with TRBD2. CDR3 region: CACAPWGGSEQYF. The CDR3 region has the DNA TGTGCCTGCGCCCCCTGGGGAGGGTCCGAGCAGTACTTC.